This TCR beta chain was recovered during a study of cytomegalovirus exposure and HLA in healthy donors. Overall study results and limits: Indistinguishable V segments such as TRBV6-2 and TRBV6-3 were excluded. Common viral pathogens were later found to be apparently linked to several of the most significant clusters.

It was with 60 Vbeta and 13 Jbeta primers that the PCR ran. The data were produced by immunoSEQ multiplex PCR, yet TCRdb's version contains in-frame clones alone and is incomplete. Its table lists about 67,000 clones. This CDR3 is 14 amino acids long. The germline CDR1 and CDR2 sequences are KGHSH and LQKENI. J was trimmed by 4 bases and V by 4 bases; bases with no gene match: 2. A word on this clone: Its antigen is not identified.

What was sequenced was PBMCs. The genes are TRBV18 and TRBJ2-1; 9 bases align to TRBD2. This sequence was found in a man between 25 and 39 years old in good health and CMV-seropositive. CDR3 nucleotide sequence: TGTGCCAGCTCACGGCGGGAGGGGTACAATGAGCAGTTCTTC. Protein sequence: CASSRREGYNEQFF.